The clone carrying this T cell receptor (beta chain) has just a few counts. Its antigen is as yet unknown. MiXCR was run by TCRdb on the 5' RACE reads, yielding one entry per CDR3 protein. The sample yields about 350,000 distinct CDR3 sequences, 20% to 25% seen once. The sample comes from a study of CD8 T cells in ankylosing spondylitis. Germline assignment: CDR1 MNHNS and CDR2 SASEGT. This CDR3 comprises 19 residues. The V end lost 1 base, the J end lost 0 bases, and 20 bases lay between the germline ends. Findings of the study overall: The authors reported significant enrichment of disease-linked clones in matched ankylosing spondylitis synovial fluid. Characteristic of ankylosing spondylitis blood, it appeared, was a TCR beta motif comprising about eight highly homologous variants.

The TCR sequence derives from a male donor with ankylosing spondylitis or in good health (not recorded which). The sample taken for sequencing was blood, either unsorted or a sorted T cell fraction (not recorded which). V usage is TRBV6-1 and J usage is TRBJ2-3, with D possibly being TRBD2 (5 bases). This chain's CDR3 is CASSEDGVVGDTSTDTQYF. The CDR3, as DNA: TGTGCCAGCAGTGAAGATGGGGTAGTCGGGGATACAAGCACAGATACGCAGTATTTT.